This T cell receptor (beta chain) was documented in a study of monozygotic twins with inflammatory bowel disease. Researchers ran eight separate cDNA reactions for each sample. For each CDR3 protein, TCRdb gives one entry from its re-call of the 5' RACE reads, without DNA. The sample table includes hundreds of thousands of distinct CDR3 sequences. Germline CDR1 and CDR2: SGHTA and FQGNSA. The CDR3 sequence is 14 residues long. This sequence was found in a human donor with ulcerative colitis or Crohn's disease, or a healthy co-twin of an affected twin (not recorded which). Sequenced sample: blood. The J gene is TRBJ1-2, the V gene TRBV7-2; no DNA is available, so the TRBD1 call from TCRdb remains unchecked. The CDR3 sequence is CASSLGAGPGGYTF.